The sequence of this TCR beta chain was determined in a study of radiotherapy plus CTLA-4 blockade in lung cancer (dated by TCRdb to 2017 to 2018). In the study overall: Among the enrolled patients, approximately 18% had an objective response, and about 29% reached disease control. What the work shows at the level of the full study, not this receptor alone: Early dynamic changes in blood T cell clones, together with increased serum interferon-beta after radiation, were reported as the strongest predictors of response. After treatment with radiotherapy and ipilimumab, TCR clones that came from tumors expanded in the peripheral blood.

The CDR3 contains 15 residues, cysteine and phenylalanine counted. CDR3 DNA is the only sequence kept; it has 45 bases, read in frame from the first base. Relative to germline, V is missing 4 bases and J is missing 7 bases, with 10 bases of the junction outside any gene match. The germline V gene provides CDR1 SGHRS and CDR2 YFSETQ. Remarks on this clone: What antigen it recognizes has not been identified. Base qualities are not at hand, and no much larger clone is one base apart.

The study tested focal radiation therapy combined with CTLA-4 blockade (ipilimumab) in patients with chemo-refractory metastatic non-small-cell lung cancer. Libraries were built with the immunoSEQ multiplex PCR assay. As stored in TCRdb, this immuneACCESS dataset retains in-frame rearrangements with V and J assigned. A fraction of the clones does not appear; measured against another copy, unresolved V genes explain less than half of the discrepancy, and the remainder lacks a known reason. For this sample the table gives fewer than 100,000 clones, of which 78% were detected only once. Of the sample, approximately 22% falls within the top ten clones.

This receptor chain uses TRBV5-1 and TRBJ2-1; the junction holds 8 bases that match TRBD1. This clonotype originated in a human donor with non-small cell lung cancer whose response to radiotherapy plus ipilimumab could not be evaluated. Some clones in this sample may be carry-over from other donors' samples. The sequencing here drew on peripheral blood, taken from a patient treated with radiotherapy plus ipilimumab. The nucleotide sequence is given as TGCGCCAGCAGCCCGGACAGGGCTCCTGGTAATGAGCAGTTCTTC. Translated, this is CASSPDRAPGNEQFF. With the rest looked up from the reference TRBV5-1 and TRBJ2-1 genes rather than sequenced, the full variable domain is KAGVTQTPRYLIKTRGQQVTLSCSPISGHRSVSWYQQTPGQGLQFLFEYFSETQRNKGNFPGRFSGRQFSNSRSEMNVSTLELGDSALYLCASSPDRAPGNEQFFGPGTRLTVL.